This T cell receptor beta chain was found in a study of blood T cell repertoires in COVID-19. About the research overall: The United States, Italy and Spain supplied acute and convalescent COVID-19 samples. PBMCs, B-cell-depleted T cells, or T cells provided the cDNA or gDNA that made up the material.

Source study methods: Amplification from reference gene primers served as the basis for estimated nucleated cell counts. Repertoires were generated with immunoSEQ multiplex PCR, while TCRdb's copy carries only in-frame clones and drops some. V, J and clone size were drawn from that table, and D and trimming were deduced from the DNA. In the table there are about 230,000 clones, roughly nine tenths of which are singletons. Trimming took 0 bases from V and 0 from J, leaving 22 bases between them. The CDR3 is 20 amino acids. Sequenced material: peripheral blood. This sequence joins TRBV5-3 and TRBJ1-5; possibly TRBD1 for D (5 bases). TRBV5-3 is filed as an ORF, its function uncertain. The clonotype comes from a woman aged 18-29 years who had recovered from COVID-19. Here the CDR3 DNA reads TGTGCCAGAAGCTTGGAGAATGGAGACAGTCCCCATTATAGCAATCAGCCCCAGCATTTT. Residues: CARSLENGDSPHYSNQPQHF.